A selection of T cell receptor beta chains follows, all from one sample in a study of human T cells and chemical hapten exposure. TCRdb reanalysed the RACE reads using MiXCR and keeps one entry per CDR3 protein. The table includes about 71,000 distinct CDR3 sequences, 11% detected once. The sample consisted of whole blood, taken in connection with sensitization to the hapten diphenylcyclopropenone (DPC). These receptors were obtained from a woman aged 50 to 60 with alopecia areata. Some clones in this sample may be carry-over from other donors' samples. CDR3s leave out the opening cysteine and the closing phenylalanine or tryptophan. The order of the fields is J gene, V gene, clone size, CDR3 protein. The listing skips clone size in some rows; elsewhere it reads once, few, many or a size class.

j_call: TRBJ2-1; v_call: TRBV7-9; clone_size: .; cdr3_aa: ASSPKTGPTVYNEQF
j_call: TRBJ1-2; v_call: TRBV29-1; clone_size: few; cdr3_aa: STDRGNYGYT
j_call: TRBJ2-1; v_call: TRBV4-1; clone_size: .; cdr3_aa: ASSQVLTALYNEQF
j_call: TRBJ2-2; v_call: TRBV20-1; clone_size: many; cdr3_aa: SARVGGNTGELF
j_call: TRBJ2-4; v_call: TRBV4-3; clone_size: .; cdr3_aa: ASSQENGLAGSAKNIQY
j_call: TRBJ2-2; v_call: TRBV9; clone_size: .; cdr3_aa: ASTRQGLSGELF
j_call: TRBJ2-7; v_call: TRBV19; clone_size: many; cdr3_aa: ASSFGGIYEQY
j_call: TRBJ2-1; v_call: TRBV3-1; clone_size: .; cdr3_aa: ASSVQGGNEQF
j_call: TRBJ2-2; v_call: TRBV7-9; clone_size: many; cdr3_aa: ASSLDNTGELF
j_call: TRBJ1-5; v_call: TRBV28; clone_size: .; cdr3_aa: ASSSPGFGQPQH
j_call: TRBJ2-3; v_call: TRBV28; clone_size: .; cdr3_aa: ASRRQGAGDTQY
j_call: TRBJ1-2; v_call: TRBV29-1; clone_size: many; cdr3_aa: SVEGTGGGYT
j_call: TRBJ1-1; v_call: TRBV6-5; clone_size: .; cdr3_aa: ASALGIGAGVTEAF
j_call: TRBJ2-2; v_call: TRBV27; clone_size: .; cdr3_aa: ASTGRPNTGELF
j_call: TRBJ1-2; v_call: TRBV28; clone_size: many; cdr3_aa: ASSLMGDYGYT
j_call: TRBJ2-3; v_call: TRBV18; clone_size: many; cdr3_aa: ASSPRSGGPTDTQY
j_call: TRBJ2-7; v_call: TRBV11-3; clone_size: .; cdr3_aa: ASSLTGGAYEQY
j_call: TRBJ1-2; v_call: TRBV4-1; clone_size: few; cdr3_aa: ASSQENPGDANYGYT
j_call: TRBJ1-1; v_call: TRBV20-1; clone_size: few; cdr3_aa: SGTLNTEAF
j_call: TRBJ2-2; v_call: TRBV11-2; clone_size: few; cdr3_aa: ASSSQGALNTGELF
j_call: TRBJ2-7; v_call: TRBV10-3; clone_size: few; cdr3_aa: AIRVGTGGREQY
j_call: TRBJ1-6; v_call: TRBV6-1; clone_size: .; cdr3_aa: ASRLQGLDNSPLH
j_call: TRBJ2-5; v_call: TRBV29-1; clone_size: .; cdr3_aa: SVELDQETQY
j_call: TRBJ2-6; v_call: TRBV19; clone_size: few; cdr3_aa: ASSPLRNSGANVLT
j_call: TRBJ2-3; v_call: TRBV7-2; clone_size: .; cdr3_aa: ASSPPSGRARADTQY
j_call: TRBJ1-5; v_call: TRBV5-1; clone_size: .; cdr3_aa: ASSLAGESRQPQH
j_call: TRBJ2-7; v_call: TRBV27; clone_size: .; cdr3_aa: ASSLSWDRSSYEQY
j_call: TRBJ1-1; v_call: TRBV28; clone_size: .; cdr3_aa: ASRPPGETEAF
j_call: TRBJ1-3; v_call: TRBV7-7; clone_size: few; cdr3_aa: ASSRVDRLSGNTIY
j_call: TRBJ2-1; v_call: TRBV4-1; clone_size: many; cdr3_aa: ASSPTDSRGSNEQF
j_call: TRBJ2-7; v_call: TRBV2; clone_size: many; cdr3_aa: ASIWLLSSYEQY
j_call: TRBJ1-2; v_call: TRBV12-3/TRBV12-4; clone_size: many; cdr3_aa: ASRLGAGSGYT
j_call: TRBJ2-5; v_call: TRBV29-1; clone_size: few; cdr3_aa: SVKKESETQY
j_call: TRBJ2-3; v_call: TRBV20-1; clone_size: few; cdr3_aa: SAPPGGRTDTQY
j_call: TRBJ2-5; v_call: TRBV12-3/TRBV12-4; clone_size: few; cdr3_aa: ASSPGTGVTKETQY
j_call: TRBJ2-3; v_call: TRBV5-1; clone_size: many; cdr3_aa: ASSRRPASTDTQY